The next 20 T cell receptor beta chains were all read from a single sample in a study of cytomegalovirus exposure and HLA in healthy donors. The PCR had 60 Vbeta and 13 Jbeta primers. The repertoire was sequenced with immunoSEQ multiplex PCR; TCRdb's copy has only in-frame clones and lacks some. The sample carries 95,000 to 100,000 clones, approximately 80% recorded once. The sequenced sample consisted of PBMCs. These receptors all come from a woman aged 60-75 years in good health and CMV-seronegative.

The rearrangement links TRBV5-6 to TRBJ1-1; tentative D call: TRBD1 (5 bases). V shed 4 bases and J shed 3 bases, with 10 bases lying between them. Germline values: CDR1 SGHDT, CDR2 YYEEEE. The CDR3 has 13 amino acids. As DNA, the CDR3 is TGTGCCAGCAGCCAGACAGTTTACACTGAAGCTTTCTTT. It translates to CASSQTVYTEAFF.

This rearrangement joins TRBV11-2 to TRBJ2-5, with D perhaps TRBD1 (5 bases). The CDR3 extends over 15 amino acids. Trimming removed 5 bases from V and 5 bases from J, with 18 bases in between. CDR1 and CDR2 from the germline V gene are SGHAT and FQNNGV. CDR3 sequence (DNA): TGTGCCAGCAGCCTAAGGGGTGGGCTAGGGGAGACCCAGTACTTC. Residues: CASSLRGGLGETQYF.

This clone showed up just once. This chain uses TRBV30 with TRBJ1-5; TRBD1 agrees at 7 bases. Per the germline V gene, CDR1 is GTSNPN and CDR2 is SVGIG (reference sequence). Unmatched junction bases numbered 2, after V lost 1 base and J lost 2 bases. The CDR3 has 14 amino acids. The chain's CDR3 is CAWSGGTGNQPQHF. The CDR3 coding sequence is TGTGCCTGGAGTGGGGGGACAGGCAATCAGCCCCAGCATTTT.

The gene calls are TRBV28 and TRBJ1-2; TRBD1 is a possible D gene (6 bases). The V end lost 0 bases, the J end lost 6 bases, and 8 bases lay between the germline ends. There are 13 residues in the CDR3. Germline V lookup: CDR1 MDHEN, CDR2 SYDVKM. CDR3 residues: CASSLWAGDGYTF. CDR3 DNA: TGTGCCAGCAGTTTATGGGCAGGGGATGGCTACACCTTC.

The chain employs TRBV7-9 and TRBJ2-5, with 7 bases that match TRBD2. Trimming at V came to 5 bases and at J to 4 bases, leaving 4 bases not matched to a gene. CDR1 SEHNR and CDR2 FQNEAQ come from the germline V gene (reference sequence). The CDR3 totals 13 residues. The CDR3 loop is CASSLSGVETQYF. DNA of the CDR3: TGTGCCAGCAGCCTAAGCGGGGTAGAGACCCAGTACTTC.

The CDR3 region is CASSTTGTGWTEAFF. CDR3 DNA: TGTGCCAGCAGTACAACCGGGACAGGGTGGACTGAAGCTTTCTTT. The gene calls are TRBV28 and TRBJ1-1; the match to TRBD1 covers 9 bases. The J segment lost 5 bases and the V segment lost 5 bases, leaving 9 bases of the junction unmatched. CDR1 is MDHEN, CDR2 SYDVKM, per germline. This CDR3 is built from 15 residues.

This clone was detected once. This chain links TRBV6-6 with TRBJ1-5; 7 bases match TRBD1. V trimming: 2 bases; J trimming: 4 bases; junction bases outside the gene matches: 8. The CDR3 runs 16 residues. Germline values: CDR1 MNHNY, CDR2 SVGAGI (reference sequence). For the CDR3, the DNA is TGTGCCAGCAGTTACCAGGGACAGAACCCGAATCAGCCCCAGCATTTT. Translated: CASSYQGQNPNQPQHF.

This rearrangement joins TRBV19 to TRBJ1-5; D unclear. This CDR3 has 15 residues. The V end was cut by 4 bases, the J end by 3 bases, with 13 bases between. Germline values: CDR1 LNHDA, CDR2 SQIVND (reference sequence). The CDR3 reads CASSRETDHNQPQHF. CDR3 nucleotides: TGTGCCAGTAGTAGGGAGACCGATCACAATCAGCCCCAGCATTTT.

The V call is TRBV5-4, the J call TRBJ2-5; 8 nucleotides align to TRBD2. The CDR3 has 15 residues. Trimming cost V 0 bases and J 5 bases; bases outside gene matches: 6. Germline V gene sequence: CDR1 SGHNT, CDR2 YYREEE (reference sequence). CDR3 nucleotides: TGTGCCAGCAGCTTGGGGGGTAGCGGGGAGGAGACCCAGTACTTC. Encoded protein: CASSLGGSGEETQYF.

This chain links TRBV7-2 with TRBJ1-5, with TRBD1 matching over 9 bases. V gave up 5 bases and J gave up 1 base; unmatched junction bases: 6. The CDR3 has 16 amino acids. From germline, CDR1 is SGHTA and CDR2 FQGNSA. CDR3 nucleotides: TGTGCCAGCAGCCCCCGGACAGGGGCAAGCAATCAGCCCCAGCATTTT. This gives the protein CASSPRTGASNQPQHF.

V and J are TRBV15 and TRBJ1-5; the D gene is possibly TRBD1 (5 bases). The CDR3 has 16 amino acids. Germline V lookup: CDR1 LNHNV, CDR2 YYDKDF (reference sequence). V was clipped by 4 bases and J by 0 bases, with 13 bases between them. CDR3 nucleotide sequence: TGTGCCACCAGCATCGTCCTACAGGTTAGCAATCAGCCCCAGCATTTT. Translating it yields CATSIVLQVSNQPQHF.

The chain combines TRBV28 with TRBJ2-5, with D perhaps TRBD2 (5 bases). CDR1 and CDR2 from the germline V gene are MDHEN and SYDVKM. The CDR3 runs 12 residues. The V gene lost 7 bases and the J gene lost 1 base, with 7 bases spanning the gap. CDR3 sequence: CASTDFQETQYF. The CDR3 bases are TGTGCCAGCACGGACTTCCAAGAGACCCAGTACTTC.

This chain links TRBV6-6 with TRBJ1-1, with 10 positions matching TRBD1. CDR3 length: 14 residues. J was trimmed by 10 bases and V by 2 bases; bases with no gene match: 7. Per germline, CDR1 MNHNY and CDR2 SVGAGI (reference sequence). This chain's CDR3 is CASSYERQGAGAFF. The DNA of the CDR3 is TGTGCCAGCAGTTACGAAAGACAGGGGGCGGGAGCTTTCTTT.

The chain employs TRBV7-2 and TRBJ2-5; 8 bases align to TRBD1. The germline CDR1 and CDR2 sequences are SGHTA and FQGNSA. The V gene end was trimmed by 5 bases and the J gene end by 11 bases; junction bases not matched to a gene: 13. The CDR3 sequence is 14 residues long. In nucleotides, the CDR3 is TGTGCCAGCAGCCTTTGGGGGAGACAGGGGATGCAGTACTTC. This sequence encodes CASSLWGRQGMQYF.

The chain joins TRBV2 to TRBJ2-7, with 7 bases that match TRBD1. CDR1 and CDR2 (germline): SNHLY, FYNNEI. The V and J ends lost 8 bases and 6 bases, in that order; junction bases with no gene match: 7. CDR3 length equals 12 residues. CDR3: CASGWDRAEQYF. DNA of the CDR3: TGTGCCAGCGGATGGGACAGAGCCGAGCAGTACTTC.

Here the CDR3 reads CASSLAVSMAGTNYGYTF. CDR3 nucleotides: TGCGCCAGCAGCTTGGCTGTTAGTATGGCAGGGACTAACTATGGCTACACCTTC. V usage is TRBV5-1 and J usage is TRBJ1-2; D is perhaps TRBD1 (5 bases). Germline V CDR1 and CDR2: SGHRS, YFSETQ. The CDR3 covers 18 residues. The ends were cut back, 0 bases at V and 0 bases at J, with 18 bases in the middle.

The chain employs TRBV4-3 and TRBJ2-7; TRBD2 matches 11 bases. The CDR3 has 15 residues. Germline CDR1 is LGHNA and CDR2 is YSLEER. V was clipped by 0 bases and J by 3 bases; unmatched bases: 1. Here the CDR3 reads CASSQDTSGSYEQYF. The CDR3 bases are TGCGCCAGCAGCCAAGATACTAGCGGGAGCTACGAGCAGTACTTC.

CDR3 in DNA: TGTGCCACCCCCAGGGCCCCCAACAGGGCCTTAAACTATGGCTACACCTTC. It yields the protein CATPRAPNRALNYGYTF. This rearrangement joins TRBV11-2 to TRBJ1-2; D possibly corresponds to TRBD1 (6 bases). The CDR3 runs 17 residues. Trimming took off 10 bases at V and 2 bases at J, with 26 bases between the two ends. Germline V gives CDR1 SGHAT, CDR2 FQNNGV.

This rearrangement joins TRBV9 to TRBJ1-6; D uncertain. The CDR3 length is 15 residues. V lost 0 bases and J lost 5, with 9 bases in between. Germline V gene lookup returns CDR1 SGDLS and CDR2 YYNGEE. This CDR3 is CASSVVGGDNSPLHF. CDR3 nucleotides: TGTGCCAGCAGCGTAGTGGGAGGCGATAATTCACCCCTCCACTTT.

A single count supports this clone. CDR3 residues: CASSQGAATDTQYF. The CDR3 DNA reads TGTGCCAGCAGTCAGGGGGCGGCAACAGATACGCAGTATTTT. The genes are TRBV6-5 and TRBJ2-3; 8 bases are shared with TRBD1. Germline CDR1 reads MNHEY; CDR2 reads SVGAGI. Trimming cost V 5 bases and J 3 bases; bases outside gene matches: 4. The CDR3 spans 14 residues.